This TCR beta chain was sequenced in a study of cytotoxic CD8 clonotypes in ibrutinib-treated CLL. Note on this clone: Its matching antigen is unknown.

Study findings and constraints: Baseline levels of clonality went above those of age-matched healthy donors and moved with circulating CD8+ T-cell counts. Public clonotypes were seen rarely and were contracted or stable on treatment.

The germline V gene encodes CDR1 GTSNPN and CDR2 SVGIG (reference sequence). With 3 bases removed from V and 2 bases from J, the gap between germline ends came to 20 bases. This CDR3 has 16 residues. A 1 in 200,000 to 1 in 1 million T cell depth was the sequencing target. TCRdb keeps only in-frame clones here, not all; method: immunoSEQ multiplex PCR. The sample shows around 92,000 clones, more than 70% of them seen only once. The sample was PBMCs, taken after 24 months of ibrutinib treatment. This sequence was found in a human donor with chronic lymphocytic leukemia. The chain joins TRBV30 to TRBJ2-7; no reliable D call. CDR3 in amino acids: CAWSKDDRVFPYEQYF. CDR3 DNA sequence: TGTGCCTGGAGCAAAGACGACCGTGTCTTTCCCTACGAGCAGTACTTC.